This TCR beta chain was documented in a study of CD8 T cells in Susac syndrome (dated 2019 in TCRdb). Study-level background: Repertoire sequencing was used to test whether CD8+ T cell activation and differentiation in Susac syndrome was antigen driven.

High-throughput TCR beta sequencing profiled peripheral blood CD8+ and CD4+ T cells from healthy donors, Susac syndrome patients and multiple sclerosis patients. Healthy donors were age- and sex-matched controls. Bulk CD8+ and CD4+ T cells were purified by magnetic negative isolation, while CD8+ TEMRA cells were enriched using FACS. Blood was collected in EDTA tubes and processed within 24 hours, with PBMCs isolated through density gradient centrifugation. PBMCs intended for TCR sequencing were frozen in liquid nitrogen and were later thawed in a 37 degrees C water bath. Purity of sorted or isolated CD4+, CD8+ and CD8+ TEMRA cells was at least 90%. Overall results and qualifications from the work: The study acknowledged that relatively few individuals were included in the TCR sequencing and HLA analysis.

CDR1 is given as SEHNR and CDR2 as FQNEAQ, both from the germline V gene (reference sequence). The CDR3 measures 13 amino acids from cysteine to phenylalanine. Just CDR3 DNA is preserved here, 39 bases in frame from base 1. Deletion took 2 bases off V and 4 bases off J, with a span of 9 bases between the germline ends. A word on this clonotype: The clone's antigen remains unknown. It has no much larger one-base neighbor in the sample; base qualities were not kept.

RNA was extracted with the RNeasy kit and about 0.5 to 1 ug was reverse transcribed using random hexamers. The immunoSEQ multiplex PCR assay, which covers 54 Vbeta and 13 Jbeta segments, was used to amplify TCR beta CDR3 regions. PCR amplification bias was corrected using a synthetic template baseline for primer optimization and computational correction. Per the authors' processing: Only productive sequences were kept, with reads annotated to V, D and J genes according to IMGT and analyzed in immunoSEQ Analyzer. Clonality was computed as one minus Shannon entropy normalized by log2 of the number of productive unique sequences. For each patient and control, public and private clones were evaluated within the 100 most prevalent clones. A clone was defined as Susac-specific if it was absent from the healthy and MS cohorts, from about 1,100 published viral clones and from other ImmuneACCESS disease sequences. The public reads were run again by TCRdb, first through fastp at Q25 and then through MiXCR, and only productive beta chains were kept. A single entry per CDR3 protein holds the most common genes and DNA from its merged rows. These V and J calls derive from TCRdb rather than the authors' analysis. The sample yields 150,000 to 200,000 distinct CDR3 sequences; around 94% were counted once. Jointly, the top ten make up about 0.13% of the sample.

This TCR was sampled from a human donor in good health. The chain employs TRBV7-9 and TRBJ2-7, with the D segment identity uncertain. Sequencing was performed on CD4+ T cells from PBMCs. The CDR3 region: CASSLTRGYEQYF. The DNA sequence reads TGTGCCAGCAGCTTAACTCGAGGATACGAGCAGTACTTC.